This T cell receptor beta chain came from a study of cytomegalovirus exposure and HLA in healthy donors. Study-level results: Some highly shared sequence variants likely arose as a pipeline artifact.

This clone occurred a few times. What it binds is not known. V dropped 6 bases and J dropped 1 base, with 13 bases sitting between them. The germline CDR1 and CDR2 sequences are MNHNY and SVGAGI (reference sequence). The CDR3 loop spans 16 amino acids. The PCR employed 60 Vbeta primers together with 13 Jbeta primers. The method was immunoSEQ multiplex PCR; TCRdb's version includes in-frame clones alone and lacks a portion of them. The data hold 90,000 to 150,000 clones, with 74% observed a single time. This rearrangement joins TRBV6-6 to TRBJ2-6, with D possibly matching TRBD1 (5 bases). The TCR originated in a woman between 50 and 59 years old in good health and CMV-seropositive. The material sequenced was PBMCs. In DNA form, the CDR3 reads TGTGCCAGCAGGCAGACCCAGGGATCTGGGGCCAACGTCCTGACTTTC. Translated: CASRQTQGSGANVLTF.